Sequencing of this T cell receptor beta chain was carried out in a study of blood T cells in healthy people across ages. PCR was performed a second time for roughly 7 to 11 cycles using a sample-barcoded 5' primer and a J-beta primer mix. MiXCR, applied by TCRdb to the 5' RACE reads, yields one record per CDR3 protein. Of 1 million or so distinct CDR3 sequences listed, less than 50% were seen once; the top ten hold approximately 17%. This clonotype was counted only a few times. The sample consisted of blood. The origin of this receptor is a woman aged 55-69 years in good health.

CDR3 loop: CASSTARWADTQYF. In DNA form, the CDR3 reads TGTGCCAGCAGTACAGCTAGGTGGGCAGATACGCAGTATTTT. The rearrangement uses TRBV28 and TRBJ2-3; D gene ambiguous. The V end lost 5 bases, the J end lost 4 bases, and 13 bases lay between the germline ends. The CDR3 extends over 14 amino acids. The germline gives CDR1 MDHEN, CDR2 SYDVKM.